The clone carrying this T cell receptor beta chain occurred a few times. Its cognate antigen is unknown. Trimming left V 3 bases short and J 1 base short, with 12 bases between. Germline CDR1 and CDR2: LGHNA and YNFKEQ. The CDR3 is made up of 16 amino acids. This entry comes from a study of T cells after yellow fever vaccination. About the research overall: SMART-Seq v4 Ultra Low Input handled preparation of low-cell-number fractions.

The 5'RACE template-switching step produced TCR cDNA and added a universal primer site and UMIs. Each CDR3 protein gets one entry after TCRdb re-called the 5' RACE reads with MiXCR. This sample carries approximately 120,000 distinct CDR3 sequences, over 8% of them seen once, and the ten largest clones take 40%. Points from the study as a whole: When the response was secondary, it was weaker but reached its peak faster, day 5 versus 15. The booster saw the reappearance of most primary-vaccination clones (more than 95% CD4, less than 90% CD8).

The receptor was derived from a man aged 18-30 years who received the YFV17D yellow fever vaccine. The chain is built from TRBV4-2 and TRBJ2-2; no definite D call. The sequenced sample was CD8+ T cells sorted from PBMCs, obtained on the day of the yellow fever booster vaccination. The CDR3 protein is CASSQTAKVNTGELFF. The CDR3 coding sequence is TGTGCCAGCAGCCAGACCGCAAAAGTGAACACCGGGGAGCTGTTTTTT.